The present TCR beta chain was sequenced within a study of Graves' ophthalmopathy and Graves' hyperthyroidism. Comments on this clonotype: Its antigen is currently unknown.

V was pared by 6 bases and J by 1 base, with 6 bases of the junction left unmatched. The CDR3 is made up of 15 amino acids. Germline lookup yields CDR1 KGHSH and CDR2 LQKENI. Regarding the study as a whole: The model reached 70.59% sensitivity and approximately 72% specificity for predicting ophthalmopathy progression.

RNA transcripts were the template, and TCR beta CDR3 regions were amplified from them. Following a first-round RT-PCR that used HTBI primers, a second-round multiplex PCR was carried out. TCRdb independently ran MiXCR on the multiplex PCR reads; one entry per CDR3 protein. This table holds hundreds of thousands of distinct CDR3 sequences, approximately 21% found once. The source is a woman between 18 and 29 years old with stable Graves' hyperthyroidism. Specimen: peripheral blood. The chain carries TRBV18 and TRBJ2-5; 9 nucleotides agree with TRBD1. The CDR3 coding sequence is TGTGCCAGCTCGATGGGACAGGGATTCCAAGAGACCCAGTACTTC. Translation gives CASSMGQGFQETQYF.